The 20 T cell receptor beta chains in this list originate from one sample, sequenced in a study of blood T cell repertoires in COVID-19. The data were produced by immunoSEQ multiplex PCR, yet TCRdb's version contains in-frame clones alone and is incomplete. Of roughly 200,000 clones listed, roughly 82% are singletons. Material: PBMCs or T cells enriched from blood (not recorded which). The receptors here all came from a man aged 35 to 55 with acute COVID-19.

This clone occurred a few times. The rearrangement joins TRBV27 to TRBJ2-7; TRBD2 aligns across 8 bases. J was trimmed by 3 bases and V by 6 bases; bases with no gene match: 4. The CDR3 has 13 amino acids. Germline loops: CDR1 MNHEY, CDR2 SMNVEV (reference sequence). The CDR3, as DNA: TGTGCCAGCAGACTAACTAGCGGCTACGAGCAGTACTTC. Its protein is CASRLTSGYEQYF.

The chain carries TRBV5-1 and TRBJ2-5; D perhaps matches TRBD2 (6 bases). This CDR3 contains 16 residues. Germline V lookup: CDR1 SGHRS, CDR2 YFSETQ. The V end was cut by 2 bases, the J end by 4 bases, with 18 bases between. CDR3 sequence: CASSFGIPTRTETQYF. The CDR3, as DNA: TGCGCCAGCAGCTTTGGTATCCCGACTAGGACAGAGACCCAGTACTTC.

The chain couples TRBV28 to TRBJ1-2; D not certain. The CDR3 loop spans 12 amino acids. From germline, CDR1 is MDHEN and CDR2 SYDVKM. V dropped 1 base and J dropped 7 bases, with 7 bases sitting between them. CDR3 residues: CASSLSDSGYTF. Written as DNA, the CDR3 is TGTGCCAGCAGTTTATCAGATTCTGGCTACACCTTC.

This chain links TRBV5-6 with TRBJ2-1; TRBD1 might be the D (5 bases). The CDR3 covers 15 residues. The V gene lost 5 bases and the J gene lost 0 bases, with 12 bases spanning the gap. Germline-derived CDR1 and CDR2 are SGHDT and YYEEEE. CDR3 nucleotides: TGTGCCAGCAGAGGGCAGGGCAGCTCCTACAATGAGCAGTTCTTC. It encodes CASRGQGSSYNEQFF.

The chain joins TRBV28 to TRBJ2-7; tentative D call: TRBD1 (6 bases). V dropped 2 bases and J dropped 4 bases, with 9 bases sitting between them. The CDR3 has 13 amino acids. The germline V gene encodes CDR1 MDHEN and CDR2 SYDVKM. CDR3 loop: CASSLTQGYEQYF. The CDR3 DNA is TGTGCCAGCAGTTTAACACAGGGTTACGAGCAGTACTTC.

The rearrangement joins TRBV18 to TRBJ1-2, with 8 bases identical to TRBD1. V gave up 0 bases and J gave up 5 bases; unmatched junction bases: 2. The germline gives CDR1 KGHSH, CDR2 LQKENI. This CDR3 has 14 amino acids. The CDR3 region is CASSPPGQAYGYTF. The CDR3 coding sequence is TGTGCCAGCTCACCACCGGGACAGGCGTATGGCTACACCTTC. Variable domain in full (rest from reference TRBV18 and TRBJ1-2): NAGVMQNPRHLVRRRGQEARLRCSPMKGHSHVYWYRQLPEEGLKFMVYLQKENIIDESGMPKERFSAEFPKEGPSILRIQQVVRGDSAAYFCASSPPGQAYGYTFGSGTRLTVV.

This chain joins TRBV13 and TRBJ2-1; 8 nucleotides match TRBD2. CDR3 length equals 17 residues. The junction had 16 bases not matched to a gene; V was cut back by 4 bases and J by 8 bases. Germline V gene sequence: CDR1 PRHDT, CDR2 FYEKMQ (reference sequence). The DNA of the CDR3 is TGTGCCAGCAGCTCATATCTCGGGAGGGGAGGTAGGGATGAGCAGTTCTTC. Translation: CASSSYLGRGGRDEQFF.

This clone was seen only a few times. The chain combines TRBV28 with TRBJ1-2; TRBD1 might be the D (5 bases). The CDR3 covers 14 residues. The V gene lost 2 bases and the J gene lost 2 bases, with 9 bases spanning the gap. The V gene's germline CDR1 is MDHEN and CDR2 SYDVKM. Written as DNA, the CDR3 is TGTGCCAGCAGTTTAGGGGCAGGGAACTATGGCTACACCTTC. This translates into CASSLGAGNYGYTF.

V is TRBV5-6 and J is TRBJ1-2, with TRBD1 as a possible D gene (5 bases). V was clipped by 4 bases and J by 7 bases, with 17 bases between them. The germline gives CDR1 SGHDT, CDR2 YYEEEE. The CDR3 has 14 amino acids. CDR3 sequence reads: CASSQIRDGGGYTF. The DNA for the CDR3 is TGTGCCAGCAGCCAGATCAGGGACGGGGGTGGCTACACCTTC. Full variable domain (missing parts from reference TRBV5-6 and TRBJ1-2): DAGVTQSPTHLIKTRGQQVTLRCSPKSGHDTVSWYQQALGQGPQFIFQYYEEEERQRGNFPDRFSGHQFPNYSSELNVNALLLGDSALYLCASSQIRDGGGYTFGSGTRLTVV.

The rearrangement joins TRBV7-3 to TRBJ2-7, with 9 bases lining up with TRBD1. V shed 5 bases and J 4 bases; nucleotides not matched to a gene: 6. Germline V gene sequence: CDR1 SGHTA, CDR2 FQGTGA. The CDR3 is 14 amino acids. The CDR3 coding sequence is TGTGCCAGCAGCCTTACCGGGACAGGGTACGAGCAGTACTTC. Translation gives CASSLTGTGYEQYF.

The V gene is TRBV6-4, the J gene TRBJ2-1, with 8 bases aligning to TRBD2. V shed 4 bases and J 1 base; nucleotides not matched to a gene: 6. Germline-derived CDR1 and CDR2 are MRHNA and SNTAGT. The CDR3 covers 16 residues. CDR3 loop: CASSATLAASYNEQFF. DNA of the CDR3: TGTGCCAGCAGTGCGACACTAGCGGCTTCCTACAATGAGCAGTTCTTC.

This rearrangement joins TRBV7-9 to TRBJ2-3, with TRBD2 identical over 8 bases. This CDR3 is 15 amino acids long. The germline V gene encodes CDR1 SEHNR and CDR2 FQNEAQ (reference sequence). J was trimmed by 0 bases and V by 3 bases; bases with no gene match: 2. This CDR3 reads CASSLAGGSTDTQYF. The CDR3 DNA sequence: TGTGCCAGCAGCTTGGCGGGAGGTAGCACAGATACGCAGTATTTT.

V is TRBV6-1 and J is TRBJ1-2, with D perhaps TRBD1 (6 bases). Germline V gene lookup returns CDR1 MNHNS and CDR2 SASEGT. Trimming took 4 bases from V and 4 from J, leaving 19 bases between them. The CDR3 loop spans 16 amino acids. The CDR3 DNA is TGTGCCAGCAGTGGTGTTCCTACCGGGACACTCTATGGCTACACCTTC. Translated: CASSGVPTGTLYGYTF.

This rearrangement joins TRBV5-1 to TRBJ2-3; D might be TRBD1 (5 bases). The CDR3 is 15 residues long. V lost 4 bases and J 2 bases, leaving 14 bases between the germline ends. The germline V gene has CDR1 SGHRS and CDR2 YFSETQ. The CDR3 sequence is CASSAQEPPTDTQYF. The DNA of the CDR3 is TGCGCCAGCAGCGCACAGGAACCCCCCACAGATACGCAGTATTTT.

The V call is TRBV4-1, the J call TRBJ1-1; possible D gene TRBD1, 5 bases. Germline-derived CDR1 and CDR2 are MGHRA and YSYEKL. The CDR3 runs to 14 residues. Between the trimmed V and J ends, which lost 10 bases and 7 bases, there was a span of 22 bases. CDR3 in amino acids: CATTPLLQGREAFF. CDR3 DNA: TGCGCCACTACCCCACTCCTTCAGGGTCGTGAAGCTTTCTTT.

This clone appeared a single time. J is TRBJ2-4 and V is TRBV29-1; 9 positions agree with TRBD1. With 6 bases clipped from V and 6 bases from J, the junction kept 9 bases outside the gene matches. The CDR3 consists of 14 residues. The germline gives CDR1 SQVTM, CDR2 ANQGSEA. CDR3 loop: CSVDSGTGINIQYF. CDR3 in DNA: TGCAGCGTCGATTCCGGGACAGGGATAAACATTCAGTACTTC.

The chain joins TRBV27 to TRBJ2-4; TRBD1 matches at 10 bases. Per germline, CDR1 MNHEY and CDR2 SMNVEV (reference sequence). Losses at the gene ends were 5 bases for V and 6 bases for J; bases not matched to a gene: 16. The CDR3 runs 18 residues. This CDR3 reads CASSPDAGTGVSVNIQYF. CDR3 sequence (DNA): TGTGCCAGCAGTCCGGACGCCGGGACAGGGGTATCCGTAAACATTCAGTACTTC.

This clone was counted only a few times. The J gene is TRBJ1-2, the V gene TRBV7-2; no clear D gene. Trimming stripped 5 bases from V and 4 bases from J, with 11 bases between. Germline V gene data show CDR1 as SGHTA and CDR2 as FQGNSA. This CDR3 is 13 amino acids long. CDR3 loop: CASSGRVAYGYTF. The DNA for the CDR3 is TGTGCCAGCAGCGGGAGGGTCGCCTATGGCTACACCTTC.

The V gene is TRBV7-2, the J gene TRBJ2-2; 9 bases are shared with TRBD1. J gave up 5 bases and V 5 bases, and 15 bases lay outside the gene matches. Germline V gene lookup returns CDR1 SGHTA and CDR2 FQGNSA. The CDR3 has 18 residues. The CDR3 nucleotides are TGTGCCAGCAGCCACGACGGGACAGGGCTTGGAAAGACCGGGGAGCTGTTTTTT. Its protein product is CASSHDGTGLGKTGELFF.

This chain links TRBV25-1 with TRBJ1-4; D gene ambiguous. The CDR3 spans 13 residues. Trimming stripped 4 bases from V and 6 bases from J, with 9 bases between. Germline lookup yields CDR1 MGHDK and CDR2 SYGVNS. The DNA of the CDR3 is TGTGCCAGCAGTGTTCAGGCTTATGAAAAACTGTTTTTT. Amino acid sequence: CASSVQAYEKLFF.